The 8 T cell receptor beta chains below all came from one sample that was sequenced in a study of CD8+ T cells in alopecia areata. Once RNA had been extracted, it was reverse transcribed into cDNA to act as the sequencing template. Profiling relied on immunoSEQ multiplex PCR, and the TCRdb table lists in-frame clones only, not all of them. Of about 150,000 clones listed, about two thirds are singletons. Input material: CD8+ T cells sorted from blood. The receptors here all came from a human donor in good health.

This clone occurred once. The V gene is TRBV30, the J gene TRBJ1-1; D gene uncertain. This CDR3 is built from 13 residues. Germline V gene sequence: CDR1 GTSNPN, CDR2 SVGIG (reference sequence). V lost 1 base to trimming and J lost 0 bases, with 6 bases between them. CDR3 sequence reads: CAWSGLMNTEAFF. CDR3 sequence (DNA): TGTGCCTGGAGTGGTCTGATGAACACTGAAGCTTTCTTT.

This chain joins TRBV11-2 and TRBJ2-1, with D possibly TRBD2 on 6 matching bases. Trimming shortened V by 5 bases and J by 6 bases, and 8 bases separated the two germline ends. This CDR3 has 12 residues. Germline assignment: CDR1 SGHAT and CDR2 FQNNGV. In nucleotides, the CDR3 is TGTGCCAGCAGCCTACTAGCCAATGAGCAGTTCTTC. Translation: CASSLLANEQFF.

The rearrangement joins TRBV9 to TRBJ2-1; TRBD1 agrees at 10 bases. From germline, CDR1 is SGDLS and CDR2 YYNGEE. The CDR3 has 16 residues. With V trimmed by 3 bases and J by 4 bases, 7 bases remained unmatched. The CDR3 region is CASSEPGQGSYNEQFF. The CDR3 DNA reads as TGTGCCAGCAGCGAACCGGGACAGGGGTCGTACAATGAGCAGTTCTTC.

This rearrangement joins TRBV29-1 to TRBJ2-7, with TRBD2 identical over 8 bases. The J segment lost 6 bases and the V segment lost 4 bases, leaving 5 bases of the junction unmatched. There are 12 residues in the CDR3. Germline values: CDR1 SQVTM, CDR2 ANQGSEA. The CDR3 nucleotides are TGCAGCGTTGGGAGCGGGAGAGGCGAGCAGTACTTC. Its protein is CSVGSGRGEQYF.

The chain has TRBV5-1 and TRBJ2-2; no clear D. There are 15 residues in the CDR3. Deletions cut 1 base from V and 0 bases from J, with 7 bases between. Germline V gene lookup returns CDR1 SGHRS and CDR2 YFSETQ. CDR3 DNA sequence: TGCGCCAGCAGCTTGAATAGCCCGAACACCGGGGAGCTGTTTTTT. This translates into CASSLNSPNTGELFF.

In its sample, this clone was seen a few times. This chain uses TRBV14 with TRBJ2-1; possibly TRBD1 for D (5 bases). The CDR3 has 13 residues. V dropped 2 bases and J dropped 8 bases, with 10 bases sitting between them. Germline V gene data show CDR1 as SGHDN and CDR2 as FVKESK. In DNA, the CDR3 is TGTGCCAGCAGCCAAAGTTGGGGCCATGAGCAGTTCTTC. It codes for CASSQSWGHEQFF.

The CDR3 loop reads CASSLEASGYNEQFF. As DNA, the CDR3 is TGTGCCAGCAGCTTAGAGGCGAGCGGGTACAATGAGCAGTTCTTC. The rearrangement joins TRBV7-2 to TRBJ2-1; D may be TRBD2 (6 bases). Germline V lookup: CDR1 SGHTA, CDR2 FQGNSA. Trimming took off 1 base at V and 4 bases at J, with 11 bases between the two ends. This CDR3 has 15 amino acids. The complete variable domain, with remaining parts taken from reference TRBV7-2 and TRBJ2-1, reads GAGVSQSPSNKVTEKGKDVELRCDPISGHTALYWYRQSLGQGLEFLIYFQGNSAPDKSGLPSDRFSAERTGGSVSTLTIQRTQQEDSAVYLCASSLEASGYNEQFFGPGTRLTVL.

This clone showed up just a few times. The rearrangement joins TRBV5-4 to TRBJ2-5, with D maybe TRBD2 (6 bases). Germline V lookup: CDR1 SGHNT, CDR2 YYREEE (reference sequence). The CDR3 runs to 15 residues. V lost 4 bases to trimming and J lost 2 bases, with 15 bases between them. CDR3 residues: CASSPLGGIQETQYF. The CDR3 DNA reads TGTGCCAGCAGCCCTTTGGGGGGTATACAAGAGACCCAGTACTTC. Filled out from reference TRBV5-4 and TRBJ2-5, the complete variable domain reads ETGVTQSPTHLIKTRGQQVTLRCSSQSGHNTVSWYQQALGQGPQFIFQYYREEENGRGNFPPRFSGLQFPNYSSELNVNALELDDSALYLCASSPLGGIQETQYFGPGTRLLVL.